The source of this T cell receptor (beta chain) is a study of post-analysis software for immune sequencing data. Study-level points and caveats: Patients with multiple sclerosis recorded significantly lower normalized Chao1 diversity than controls, the study found. With TRBV5-6, TRBV5-1 and TRBV20-1 included, about five TRBV segments were more frequent in patients than in controls.

Germline V gives CDR1 DFQATT, CDR2 SNEGSKA (reference sequence). CDR3 length: 13 residues. V lost 6 bases and J lost 6, with 17 bases in between. A note on this clonotype: The antigen is not known.

Built from TCR beta cDNA, the libraries had unique molecular identifiers in them. TCRdb ran MiXCR on the PCR reads and lists one entry per CDR3 protein. The table lists some 700,000 distinct CDR3 sequences, 55% to 60% of them singletons. Sequenced input: blood. The chain couples TRBV20-1 to TRBJ1-2; D ambiguous. This clonotype originated in a girl aged 2 to 10 with multiple sclerosis. CDR3 region: CSASYRADHGYTF. The CDR3 DNA reads TGCAGTGCCAGCTACCGGGCCGACCATGGCTACACCTTC.